The 11 T cell receptor beta chains below were found in one sample sequenced in a study of cytomegalovirus exposure and HLA in healthy donors. 60 Vbeta and 13 Jbeta primers were used in PCR. Profiled with immunoSEQ multiplex PCR; TCRdb holds only in-frame clones, not every one. Of about 170,000 clones listed, about 82% are singletons. Sequenced input: PBMCs. Receptor source: a woman younger than 30 in good health and CMV-seronegative.

This clone was seen a few times. The chain combines TRBV2 with TRBJ1-5, with D perhaps matching TRBD1 (6 bases). V lost 6 bases and J 5 bases, leaving 17 bases between the germline ends. Germline V gene lookup returns CDR1 SNHLY and CDR2 FYNNEI. This CDR3 region has 15 residues. The CDR3 loop is CASRERGGRDQPQHF. As DNA, the CDR3 is TGTGCCAGCAGGGAACGGGGGGGCCGCGATCAGCCCCAGCATTTT.

This chain links TRBV5-6 with TRBJ1-4, with 9 bases that match TRBD1. This CDR3 is built from 16 residues. The J segment lost 2 bases and the V segment lost 4 bases, leaving 6 bases of the junction unmatched. Germline loops: CDR1 SGHDT, CDR2 YYEEEE. CDR3 residues: CASSTRQGGTNEKLFF. Written as DNA, the CDR3 is TGTGCCAGCAGCACCCGACAGGGGGGGACTAATGAAAAACTGTTTTTT.

The V and J genes are TRBV28 and TRBJ1-1; 7 nucleotides agree with TRBD1. Looked up from germline, CDR1 is MDHEN and CDR2 is SYDVKM. The ends lost 7 bases at V and 4 bases at J; junction bases unmatched: 15. This CDR3 comprises 16 residues. Here the CDR3 reads CASTPGGEGASTEAFF. For the CDR3, the DNA is TGTGCCAGCACCCCGGGAGGGGAGGGGGCTAGCACTGAAGCTTTCTTT.

This clone appeared a few times. V is TRBV19 and J is TRBJ2-3, with D possibly TRBD1 on 5 matching bases. This CDR3 contains 13 residues. In germline, CDR1 is LNHDA, CDR2 SQIVND (reference sequence). The ends were cut back, 6 bases at V and 2 bases at J, with 9 bases in the middle. CDR3 DNA sequence: TGTGCCAGTAGACAGGCTAACACAGATACGCAGTATTTT. Protein sequence: CASRQANTDTQYF.

This CDR3 is CATSLGLWGGNEQFF. CDR3 sequence (DNA): TGTGCCACCAGCCTGGGACTCTGGGGGGGCAATGAGCAGTTCTTC. The chain carries TRBV15 and TRBJ2-1; 7 bases line up with TRBD2. This CDR3 comprises 15 residues. J lost 6 bases, V lost 5 bases, and 10 bases had no gene match. CDR1 LNHNV and CDR2 YYDKDF come from the germline V gene (reference sequence).

This chain links TRBV7-6 with TRBJ2-3; tentative D call: TRBD2 (6 bases). This CDR3 is built from 15 residues. Germline V gene lookup returns CDR1 SGHVS and CDR2 FNYEAQ. V was clipped by 2 bases and J by 4 bases, with 13 bases between them. The CDR3: CASSLWGEGSDTQYF. The CDR3 coding sequence is TGTGCCAGCAGCTTATGGGGGGAAGGGTCAGATACGCAGTATTTT.

The CDR3 nucleotides are TGTGCCAGCAGTTACTCCGCGGGATTGTACACCGGGGAGCTGTTTTTT. Protein product: CASSYSAGLYTGELFF. This chain links TRBV6-5 with TRBJ2-2; D might be TRBD2 (6 bases). Germline V CDR1 and CDR2: MNHEY, SVGAGI. Trimming pared 0 bases from V and 3 bases from J, leaving 11 bases between. The CDR3 totals 16 residues.

This chain joins TRBV6-1 and TRBJ1-1; D unclear. The V gene's germline CDR1 is MNHNS and CDR2 SASEGT. The CDR3 contains 17 residues. The V and J ends lost 1 base and 4 bases respectively, with 19 bases between them. The CDR3 loop is CASSEERHFSWSTEAFF. In DNA form, the CDR3 reads TGTGCCAGCAGTGAAGAAAGGCATTTTAGTTGGAGCACTGAAGCTTTCTTT.

This clone was detected once. This chain joins TRBV28 and TRBJ2-1; 12 nucleotides align to TRBD2. Per the germline V gene, CDR1 is MDHEN and CDR2 is SYDVKM. The CDR3 contains 16 residues. V trimming: 5 bases; J trimming: 7 bases; junction bases outside the gene matches: 9. The CDR3 bases are TGTGCCAGCAGTCTTCCCGGGACTAGCGGGTTTAATGAGCAGTTCTTC. Protein: CASSLPGTSGFNEQFF. Drawing the rest from reference TRBV28 and TRBJ2-1, the complete variable domain is DVKVTQSSRYLVKRTGEKVFLECVQDMDHENMFWYRQDPGLGLRLIYFSYDVKMKEKGDIPEGYSVSREKKERFSLILESASTNQTSMYLCASSLPGTSGFNEQFFGPGTRLTVL.

The V call is TRBV28, the J call TRBJ2-3; 9 nucleotides align to TRBD2. Germline values: CDR1 MDHEN, CDR2 SYDVKM. Trimming at V came to 5 bases and at J to 0 bases, leaving 9 bases not matched to a gene. This CDR3 has 17 residues. CDR3 sequence: CASSPYSSGTSTDTQYF. The CDR3 DNA is TGTGCCAGCAGTCCCTACTCTAGCGGGACTAGCACAGATACGCAGTATTTT.

This clone was detected a few times. V gene TRBV6-1 combines with J gene TRBJ1-5; TRBD1 aligns across 10 bases. With 9 bases clipped from V and 7 bases from J, the junction kept 9 bases outside the gene matches. Germline CDR1 and CDR2: MNHNS and SASEGT. This CDR3 comprises 14 residues. The CDR3 sequence is CASKGQGLEQPQHF. For the CDR3, the DNA is TGTGCCAGTAAGGGACAGGGGTTAGAGCAGCCCCAGCATTTT.